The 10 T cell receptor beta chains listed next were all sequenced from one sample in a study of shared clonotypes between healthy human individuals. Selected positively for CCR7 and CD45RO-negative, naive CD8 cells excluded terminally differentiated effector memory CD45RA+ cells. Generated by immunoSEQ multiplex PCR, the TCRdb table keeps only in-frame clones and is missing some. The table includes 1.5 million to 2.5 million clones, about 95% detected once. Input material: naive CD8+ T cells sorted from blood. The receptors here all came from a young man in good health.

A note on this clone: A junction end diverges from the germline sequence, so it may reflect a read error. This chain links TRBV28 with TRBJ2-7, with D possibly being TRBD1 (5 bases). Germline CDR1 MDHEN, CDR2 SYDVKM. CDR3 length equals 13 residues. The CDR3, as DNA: TGTGCCAACAGTTTCGACAGAGACTACGAGCAGTACTTC. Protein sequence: CANSFDRDYEQYF.

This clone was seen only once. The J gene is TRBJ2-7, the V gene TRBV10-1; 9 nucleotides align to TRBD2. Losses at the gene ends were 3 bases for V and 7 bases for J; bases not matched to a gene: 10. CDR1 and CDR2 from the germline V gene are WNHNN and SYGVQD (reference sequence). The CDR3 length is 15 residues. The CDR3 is CASSDVAGGPREQYF. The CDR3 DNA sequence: TGCGCCAGCAGTGACGTCGCGGGGGGGCCTCGGGAGCAGTACTTC.

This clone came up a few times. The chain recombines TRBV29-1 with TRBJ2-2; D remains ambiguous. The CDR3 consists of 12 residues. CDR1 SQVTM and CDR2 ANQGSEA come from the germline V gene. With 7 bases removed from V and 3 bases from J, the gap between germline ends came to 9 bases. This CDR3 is CSAYKDTGELFF. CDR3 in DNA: TGCAGCGCCTACAAAGACACCGGGGAGCTGTTTTTT.

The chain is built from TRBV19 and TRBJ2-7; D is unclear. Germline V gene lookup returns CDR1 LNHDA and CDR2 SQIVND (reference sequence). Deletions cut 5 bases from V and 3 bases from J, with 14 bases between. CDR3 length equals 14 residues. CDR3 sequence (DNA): TGTGCCAGTAGTCCATATGGAAGTAGCTACGAGCAGTACTTC. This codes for CASSPYGSSYEQYF.

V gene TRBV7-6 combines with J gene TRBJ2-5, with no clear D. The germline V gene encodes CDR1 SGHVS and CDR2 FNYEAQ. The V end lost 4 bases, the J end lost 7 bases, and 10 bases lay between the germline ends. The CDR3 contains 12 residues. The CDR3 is CASSSLVGTQYF. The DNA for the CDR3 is TGTGCCAGCAGCTCCCTCGTAGGGACCCAGTACTTC.

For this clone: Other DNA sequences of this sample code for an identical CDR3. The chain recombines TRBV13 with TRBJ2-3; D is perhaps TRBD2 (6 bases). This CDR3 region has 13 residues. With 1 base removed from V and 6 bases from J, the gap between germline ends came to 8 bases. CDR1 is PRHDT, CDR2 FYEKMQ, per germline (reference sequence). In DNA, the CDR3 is TGTGCCAGCAGCTTAGATCGGGGGGATACGCAGTATTTT. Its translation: CASSLDRGDTQYF.

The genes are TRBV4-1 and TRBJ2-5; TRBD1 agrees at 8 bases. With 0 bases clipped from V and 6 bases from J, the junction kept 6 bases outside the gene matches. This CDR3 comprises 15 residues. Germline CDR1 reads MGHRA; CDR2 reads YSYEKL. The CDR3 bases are TGCGCCAGCAGCCAAGATCAAGGACAGGGACAGACCCAGTACTTC. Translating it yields CASSQDQGQGQTQYF.

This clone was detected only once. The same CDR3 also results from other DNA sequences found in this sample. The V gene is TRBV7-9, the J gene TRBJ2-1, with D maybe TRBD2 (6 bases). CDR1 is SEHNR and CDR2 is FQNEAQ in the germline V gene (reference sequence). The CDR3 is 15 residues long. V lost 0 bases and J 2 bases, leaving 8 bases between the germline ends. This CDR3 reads CASSLARGTYNEQFF. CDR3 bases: TGTGCCAGCAGCTTAGCGCGGGGAACCTACAATGAGCAGTTCTTC.

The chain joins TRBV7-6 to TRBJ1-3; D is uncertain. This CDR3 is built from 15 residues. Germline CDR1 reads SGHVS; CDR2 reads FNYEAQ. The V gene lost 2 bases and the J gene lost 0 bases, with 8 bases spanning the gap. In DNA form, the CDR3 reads TGTGCCAGCAGCTTATCTGGTTACTCTGGAAACACCATATATTTT. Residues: CASSLSGYSGNTIYF.

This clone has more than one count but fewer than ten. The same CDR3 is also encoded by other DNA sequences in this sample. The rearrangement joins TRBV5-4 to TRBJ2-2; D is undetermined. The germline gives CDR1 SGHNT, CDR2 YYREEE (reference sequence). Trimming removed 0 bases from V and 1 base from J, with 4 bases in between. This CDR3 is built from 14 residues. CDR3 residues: CASSLGENTGELFF. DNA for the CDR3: TGTGCCAGCAGCTTGGGGGAGAACACCGGGGAGCTGTTTTTT.